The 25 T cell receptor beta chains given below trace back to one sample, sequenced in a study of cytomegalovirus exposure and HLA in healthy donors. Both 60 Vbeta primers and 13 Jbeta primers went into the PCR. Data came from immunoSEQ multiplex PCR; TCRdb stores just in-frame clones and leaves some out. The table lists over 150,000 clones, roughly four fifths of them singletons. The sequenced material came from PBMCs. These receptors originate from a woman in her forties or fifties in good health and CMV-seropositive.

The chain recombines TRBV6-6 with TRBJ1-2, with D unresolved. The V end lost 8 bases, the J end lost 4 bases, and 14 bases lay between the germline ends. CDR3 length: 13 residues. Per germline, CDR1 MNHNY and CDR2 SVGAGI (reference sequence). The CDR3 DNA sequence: TGTGCCAGCGCCCCGGGAGGGAGCTATGGCTACACCTTC. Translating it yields CASAPGGSYGYTF.

CDR3 residues: CASSPPLLSNEQFF. CDR3 DNA sequence: TGTGCCAGCAGTCCCCCCCTGCTGAGCAATGAGCAGTTCTTC. This chain uses TRBV28 with TRBJ2-1; D is ambiguous. CDR3 length: 14 amino acids. Trimming shortened V by 5 bases and J by 6 bases, and 14 bases separated the two germline ends. Germline V gene lookup returns CDR1 MDHEN and CDR2 SYDVKM.

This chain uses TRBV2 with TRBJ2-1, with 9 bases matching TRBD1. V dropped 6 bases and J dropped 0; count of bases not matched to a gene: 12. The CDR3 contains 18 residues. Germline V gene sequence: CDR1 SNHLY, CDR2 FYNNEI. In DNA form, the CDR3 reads TGTGCCAGCAGCCGGGACAGGGACCCGTGGGGCTCCTACAATGAGCAGTTCTTC. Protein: CASSRDRDPWGSYNEQFF.

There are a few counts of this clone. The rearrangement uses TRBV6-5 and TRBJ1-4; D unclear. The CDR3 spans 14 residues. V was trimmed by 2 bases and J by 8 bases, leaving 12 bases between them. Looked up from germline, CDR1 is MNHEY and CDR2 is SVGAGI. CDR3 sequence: CASSYRAGGEKLFF. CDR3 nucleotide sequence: TGTGCCAGCAGTTACAGGGCAGGAGGGGAAAAACTGTTTTTT.

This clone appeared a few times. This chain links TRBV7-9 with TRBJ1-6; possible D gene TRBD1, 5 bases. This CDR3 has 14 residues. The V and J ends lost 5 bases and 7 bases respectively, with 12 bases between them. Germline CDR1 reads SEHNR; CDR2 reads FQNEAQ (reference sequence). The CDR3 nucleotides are TGTGCCAGCAGCATCGACAGTCCCAATTCACCCCTCCACTTT. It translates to CASSIDSPNSPLHF.

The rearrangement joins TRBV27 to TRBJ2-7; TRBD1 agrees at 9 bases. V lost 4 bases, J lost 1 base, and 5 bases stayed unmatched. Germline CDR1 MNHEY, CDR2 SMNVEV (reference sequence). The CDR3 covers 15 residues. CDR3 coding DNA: TGTGCCAGCAGTTCCCCGGGACAGGGTTCCTACGAGCAGTACTTC. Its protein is CASSSPGQGSYEQYF.

The CDR3 sequence is CASSTDRAGGNTIYF. The CDR3 DNA follows: TGTGCCAGCAGCACCGACAGGGCGGGTGGAAACACCATATATTTT. V and J are TRBV7-8 and TRBJ1-3; 7 positions agree with TRBD1. The CDR3 is 15 residues long. The V and J ends lost 5 bases and 3 bases, in that order; junction bases with no gene match: 7. Looked up from germline, CDR1 is SGHVS and CDR2 is FQNEAQ.

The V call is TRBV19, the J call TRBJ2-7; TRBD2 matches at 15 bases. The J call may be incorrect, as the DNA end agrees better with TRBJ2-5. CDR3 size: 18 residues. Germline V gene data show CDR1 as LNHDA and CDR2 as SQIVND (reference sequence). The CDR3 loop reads CASSIPPGLAGGKETQYF. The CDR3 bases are TGTGCCAGTAGTATACCTCCGGGACTAGCGGGGGGAAAGGAGACCCAGTACTTC.

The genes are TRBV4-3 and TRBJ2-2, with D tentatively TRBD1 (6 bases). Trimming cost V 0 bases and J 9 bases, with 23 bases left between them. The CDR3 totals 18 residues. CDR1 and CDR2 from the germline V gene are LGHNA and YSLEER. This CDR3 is CASSQDKVDSGRRRELFF. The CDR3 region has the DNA TGCGCCAGCAGCCAAGATAAGGTGGACAGTGGGAGACGTAGGGAGCTGTTTTTT.

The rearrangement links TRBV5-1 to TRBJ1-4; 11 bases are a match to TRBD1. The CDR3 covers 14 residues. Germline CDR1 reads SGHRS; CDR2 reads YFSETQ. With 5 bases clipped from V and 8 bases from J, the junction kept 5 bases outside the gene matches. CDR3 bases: TGCGCCAGCAGTATGGGACAGGGGGACGAAAAACTGTTTTTT. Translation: CASSMGQGDEKLFF.

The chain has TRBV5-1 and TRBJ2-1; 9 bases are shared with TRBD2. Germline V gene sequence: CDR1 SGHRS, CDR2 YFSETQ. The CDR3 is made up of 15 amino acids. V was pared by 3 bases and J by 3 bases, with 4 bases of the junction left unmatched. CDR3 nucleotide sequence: TGCGCCAGCAGCTGGAATAGCGGGGGCTACAATGAGCAGTTCTTC. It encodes CASSWNSGGYNEQFF.

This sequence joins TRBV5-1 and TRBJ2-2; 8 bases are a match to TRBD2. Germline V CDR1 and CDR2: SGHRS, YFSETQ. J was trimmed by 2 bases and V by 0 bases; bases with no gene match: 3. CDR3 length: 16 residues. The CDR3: CASSLALAGNTGELFF. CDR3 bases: TGCGCCAGCAGCTTGGCCCTAGCGGGTAACACCGGGGAGCTGTTTTTT.

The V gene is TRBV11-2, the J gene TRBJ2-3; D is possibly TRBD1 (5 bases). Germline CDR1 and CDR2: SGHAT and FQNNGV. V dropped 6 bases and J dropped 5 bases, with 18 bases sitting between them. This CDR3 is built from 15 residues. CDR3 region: CASSSGQGRRDTQYF. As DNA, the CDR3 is TGTGCCAGCAGTTCCGGACAAGGCAGGCGAGATACGCAGTATTTT.

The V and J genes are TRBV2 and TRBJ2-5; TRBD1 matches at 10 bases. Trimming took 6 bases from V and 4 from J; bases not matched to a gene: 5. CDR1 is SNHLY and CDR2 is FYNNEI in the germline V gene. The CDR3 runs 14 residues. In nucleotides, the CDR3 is TGTGCCAGCAGCCGGGACAGGGGTGCAGAGACCCAGTACTTC. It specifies CASSRDRGAETQYF.

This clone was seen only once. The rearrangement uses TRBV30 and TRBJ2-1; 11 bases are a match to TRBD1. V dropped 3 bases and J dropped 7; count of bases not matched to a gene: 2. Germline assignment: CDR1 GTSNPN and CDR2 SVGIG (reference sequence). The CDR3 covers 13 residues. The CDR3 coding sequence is TGTGCCTGGAGGGGACAGGGGGTGAATGAGCAGTTCTTC. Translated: CAWRGQGVNEQFF.

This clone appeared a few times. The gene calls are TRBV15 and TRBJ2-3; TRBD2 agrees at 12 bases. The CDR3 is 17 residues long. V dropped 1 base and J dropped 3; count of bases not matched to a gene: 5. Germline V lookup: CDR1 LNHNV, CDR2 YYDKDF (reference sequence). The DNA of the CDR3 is TGTGCCACCAGCAGAGGACTAGCGGGAGTTTGGACAGATACGCAGTATTTT. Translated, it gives CATSRGLAGVWTDTQYF.

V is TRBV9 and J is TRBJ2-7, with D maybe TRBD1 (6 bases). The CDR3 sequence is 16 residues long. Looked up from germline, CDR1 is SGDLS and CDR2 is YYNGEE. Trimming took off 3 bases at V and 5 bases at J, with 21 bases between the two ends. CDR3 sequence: CASSARGGGVGDEQYF. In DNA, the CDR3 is TGTGCCAGCAGCGCTAGAGGGGGTGGAGTAGGGGACGAGCAGTACTTC.

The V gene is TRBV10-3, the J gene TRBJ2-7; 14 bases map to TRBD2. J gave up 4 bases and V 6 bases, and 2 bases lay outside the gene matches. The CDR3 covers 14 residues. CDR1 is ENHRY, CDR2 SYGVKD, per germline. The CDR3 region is CAISRTSGRYEQYF. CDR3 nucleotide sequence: TGTGCCATCAGCCGGACTAGCGGGAGGTACGAGCAGTACTTC.

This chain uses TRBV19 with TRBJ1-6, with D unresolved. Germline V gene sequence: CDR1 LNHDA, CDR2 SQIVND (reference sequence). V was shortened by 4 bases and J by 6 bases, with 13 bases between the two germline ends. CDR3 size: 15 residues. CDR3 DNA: TGTGCCAGTAGTAGGTCTGGGCAGCTTAATTCACCCCTCCACTTT. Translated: CASSRSGQLNSPLHF.

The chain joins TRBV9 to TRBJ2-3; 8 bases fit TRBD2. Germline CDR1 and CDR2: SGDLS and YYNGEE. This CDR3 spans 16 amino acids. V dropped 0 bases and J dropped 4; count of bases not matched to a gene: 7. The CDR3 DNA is TGTGCCAGCAGCGTAGAGTTCGGGGGGGCCCCAGATACGCAGTATTTT. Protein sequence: CASSVEFGGAPDTQYF.

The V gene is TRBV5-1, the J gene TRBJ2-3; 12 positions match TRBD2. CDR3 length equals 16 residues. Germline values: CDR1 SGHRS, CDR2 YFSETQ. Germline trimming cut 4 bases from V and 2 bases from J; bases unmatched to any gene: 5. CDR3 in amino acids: CASSLLAGGPTDTQYF. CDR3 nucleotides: TGCGCCAGCAGCCTGCTAGCGGGGGGGCCCACAGATACGCAGTATTTT.

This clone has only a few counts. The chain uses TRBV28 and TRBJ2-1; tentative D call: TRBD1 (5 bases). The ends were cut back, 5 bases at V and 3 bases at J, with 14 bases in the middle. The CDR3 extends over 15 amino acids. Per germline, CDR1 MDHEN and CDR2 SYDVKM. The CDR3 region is CASSQPTTDYNEQFF. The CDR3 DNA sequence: TGTGCCAGCAGTCAACCTACGACAGACTACAATGAGCAGTTCTTC.

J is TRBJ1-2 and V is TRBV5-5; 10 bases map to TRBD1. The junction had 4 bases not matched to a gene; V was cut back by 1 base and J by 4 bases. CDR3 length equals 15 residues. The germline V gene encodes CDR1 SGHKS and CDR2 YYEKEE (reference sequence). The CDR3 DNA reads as TGTGCCAGCAGCTTGCTAGGACAGGGGGGCTATGGCTACACCTTC. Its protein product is CASSLLGQGGYGYTF.

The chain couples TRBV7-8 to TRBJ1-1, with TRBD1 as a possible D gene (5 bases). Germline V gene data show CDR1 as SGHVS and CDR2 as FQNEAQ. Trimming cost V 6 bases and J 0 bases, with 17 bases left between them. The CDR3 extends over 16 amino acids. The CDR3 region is CASSSQRGTVNTEAFF. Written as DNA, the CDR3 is TGTGCCAGCAGTTCCCAACGGGGGACGGTGAACACTGAAGCTTTCTTT. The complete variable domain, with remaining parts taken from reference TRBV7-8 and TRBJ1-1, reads GAGVSQSPRYKVAKRGQDVALRCDPISGHVSLFWYQQALGQGPEFLTYFQNEAQLDKSGLPSDRFFAERPEGSVSTLKIQRTQQEDSAVYLCASSSQRGTVNTEAFFGQGTRLTVV.

Here the CDR3 DNA reads TGTGCCAGTAGTATAGACAGGCGTACCGGCTACACCTTC. This codes for CASSIDRRTGYTF. The gene calls are TRBV19 and TRBJ1-2, with D uncertain. The CDR3 has 13 residues. Germline V gene lookup returns CDR1 LNHDA and CDR2 SQIVND (reference sequence). V lost 0 bases to trimming and J lost 8 bases, with 10 bases between them.